This T cell receptor beta chain was sequenced for a study of blood T cells in healthy people across ages. As to this clonotype: What it recognizes is unknown.

Then a second PCR, running about 7 to 11 cycles, was carried out with a sample-barcoded 5' primer and a J-beta primer mix. Each cDNA molecule was tagged by a template-switch adaptor with 12 random nucleotides. TCRdb fed the 5' RACE reads into MiXCR, producing one record per CDR3 protein. The sample has 720,000 or so distinct CDR3 sequences, roughly 43% seen once. Overall study results and limits: Unsorted PBMC material precluded a definitive naive versus antigen-experienced comparison. Donor CMV infection status was unknown, possibly confounding age-related changes in expanded clonotypes.

The CDR3 contains 15 residues. V lost 1 base, J lost 1 base, and 7 bases lay in between. The V gene's germline CDR1 is MGHRA and CDR2 YSYEKL. Healthy individuals of Caucasian origin from Russia, aged about 6 to 95, served as donors. This sequence was found in a man older than 75 in good health. Sequenced input: blood. The chain is built from TRBV4-1 and TRBJ2-2; D remains ambiguous. The CDR3 here is CASSQAVMNTGELFF. DNA of the CDR3: TGCGCCAGCAGCCAAGCTGTCATGAACACCGGGGAGCTGTTTTTT.